Listed here are 23 T cell receptor beta chains from one sample, sequenced in a study of metastatic and nonmetastatic thyroid tumors. TCRdb re-called the PCR reads via MiXCR. The sample contains around 45,000 clones, about 3.3% of which appear only once. Nobody among the patients had been given any treatment before thyroid surgery. The sequenced sample consisted of blood. These receptors were obtained from a female donor with papillary thyroid cancer or a benign thyroid nodule (not recorded which). Some clones in this sample may be carry-over from other donors' samples.

This clone was detected many times. J is TRBJ1-2 and V is TRBV7-8; D unclear. V shed 5 bases and J shed 4 bases, with 11 bases lying between them. The CDR3 spans 13 residues. Germline values: CDR1 SGHVS, CDR2 FQNEAQ. CDR3 loop: CASSPTRSYGYTF. CDR3 in DNA: TGTGCCAGCAGCCCGACGCGGTCCTATGGCTACACCTTC.

This clone was seen a few times. The chain joins TRBV6-1 to TRBJ1-5, with 8 nucleotides matching TRBD1. In germline, CDR1 is MNHNS, CDR2 SASEGT. J was trimmed by 13 bases and V by 7 bases; bases with no gene match: 15. The CDR3 is 14 residues long. The CDR3 nucleotides read TGTGCCAGCATTCCGGGGACAGGCTATCCGCCGCAGCATTTT. Encoded protein: CASIPGTGYPPQHF.

This clone has a count of ten or more. The chain joins TRBV29-1 to TRBJ1-2, with TRBD1 identical over 11 bases. The CDR3 spans 15 residues. V dropped 5 bases and J dropped 1; count of bases not matched to a gene: 6. CDR1 and CDR2 from the germline V gene are SQVTM and ANQGSEA. The CDR3 here is CSVSGTGGVNYGYTF. CDR3 coding DNA: TGCAGCGTTTCCGGGACAGGGGGTGTTAACTATGGCTACACCTTC. The full variable domain, in which reference TRBV29-1 and TRBJ1-2 provide the parts outside the CDR3, is SAVISQKPSRDICQRGTSLTIQCQVDSQVTMMFWYRQQPGQSLTLIATANQGSEATYESGFVIDKFPISRPNLTFSTLTVSNMSPEDSSIYLCSVSGTGGVNYGYTFGSGTRLTVV.

This chain links TRBV2 with TRBJ2-3; TRBD2 aligns across 11 bases. The germline CDR1 and CDR2 sequences are SNHLY and FYNNEI. With V trimmed by 5 bases and J by 2 bases, 6 bases remained unmatched. The CDR3 runs to 16 residues. The CDR3 loop reads CASSKLAGVPTDTQYF. The DNA of the CDR3 is TGTGCCAGCAGTAAACTAGCGGGAGTCCCCACAGATACGCAGTATTTT.

The sample holds a few counts of this clone. The chain joins TRBV28 to TRBJ1-2; D is undetermined. V was shortened by 8 bases and J by 8 bases, with 12 bases between the two germline ends. The CDR3 runs 11 residues. In germline, CDR1 is MDHEN, CDR2 SYDVKM. The CDR3 loop reads CASGRGGGYTF. The CDR3 DNA reads TGTGCCAGCGGCCGGGGTGGAGGCTACACCTTC.

Remarks on this clone: This sequence may be a read error, since a much larger clone differs from it by one base. This chain joins TRBV5-6 and TRBJ1-1; D not resolved. In germline, CDR1 is SGHDT, CDR2 YYEEEE. V lost 7 bases to trimming and J lost 4 bases, with 14 bases between them. There are 13 residues in the CDR3. The CDR3 loop is CASGSGRPTEAFF. The CDR3 DNA reads as TGTGCCAGCGGCTCGGGAAGGCCCACTGAAGCTTTCTTT.

This clone was recorded at least ten times. The V and J genes are TRBV6-5 and TRBJ1-4, with unresolved D. Germline V gene data show CDR1 as MNHEY and CDR2 as SVGAGI. The ends were cut back, 2 bases at V and 2 bases at J, with 6 bases in the middle. CDR3 length: 14 amino acids. The CDR3 loop reads CASSYGVTNEKLFF. As DNA, the CDR3 is TGTGCCAGCAGTTACGGGGTTACTAATGAAAAACTGTTTTTT.

This clone was seen more than once but under ten times. The chain has TRBV28 and TRBJ1-6; 8 nucleotides align to TRBD1. The length of the CDR3 is 13 residues. The J segment lost 9 bases and the V segment lost 6 bases, leaving 4 bases of the junction unmatched. The germline V gene encodes CDR1 MDHEN and CDR2 SYDVKM. The CDR3 reads CASRRQGSSPLHF. CDR3 sequence (DNA): TGTGCCAGCAGACGACAGGGGAGTTCACCCCTCCACTTT.

This clone was recorded a few times. The chain uses TRBV20-1 and TRBJ1-2; a weak D match, TRBD1 (5 bases). The V gene's germline CDR1 is DFQATT and CDR2 SNEGSKA (reference sequence). Trimming removed 0 bases from V and 4 bases from J, with 9 bases in between. CDR3 length: 13 amino acids. The chain's CDR3 is CSARDLDTYGYTF. DNA of the CDR3: TGCAGTGCTAGAGATTTGGACACCTATGGCTACACCTTC.

This clone was recorded at least ten times. CDR3 loop: CASSLVPAGGYGYTF. The CDR3 nucleotides read TGTGCCAGTAGTCTTGTCCCGGCGGGGGGGTATGGCTACACCTTC. This chain uses TRBV19 with TRBJ1-2; TRBD1 is a possible D gene (5 bases). V gave up 5 bases and J gave up 5 bases, with 18 bases separating them. In germline, CDR1 is LNHDA, CDR2 SQIVND (reference sequence). The CDR3 spans 15 residues. Looking up the rest from reference TRBV19 and TRBJ1-2 gives the full variable domain: DGGITQSPKYLFRKEGQNVTLSCEQNLNHDAMYWYRQDPGQGLRLIYYSQIVNDFQKGDIAEGYSVSREKKESFPLTVTSAQKNPTAFYLCASSLVPAGGYGYTFGSGTRLTVV.

This clone was detected ten times or more. The rearrangement links TRBV9 to TRBJ2-5, with 9 nucleotides matching TRBD1. Germline loops: CDR1 SGDLS, CDR2 YYNGEE. This CDR3 comprises 15 residues. The trim removed 3 bases at V and 8 bases at J, leaving 11 bases unmatched. The CDR3 coding sequence is TGTGCCAGCAGCGGGACAGGGGCCCCAGTGGAAACCCAGTACTTC. Its protein product is CASSGTGAPVETQYF.

The chain carries TRBV12-3 or TRBV12-4 and TRBJ2-2; tentatively, D is TRBD1 (6 bases). The CDR3 loop spans 15 amino acids. Deletions cut 4 bases from V and 3 bases from J, with 12 bases between. CDR3 protein: CASSYTTGYTGELFF. CDR3 in DNA: TGTGCCAGCAGTTATACGACAGGCTACACCGGGGAGCTGTTTTTT.

The chain has TRBV4-1 and TRBJ2-5; the D is unclear. The CDR3 runs 15 residues. The germline CDR1 and CDR2 sequences are MGHRA and YSYEKL. V shed 1 base and J shed 8 bases, with 17 bases lying between them. The CDR3: CASSQGGQSEYTQYF. The CDR3 nucleotides are TGCGCCAGCAGCCAAGGCGGCCAAAGCGAGTATACCCAGTACTTC.

The table lists this clone with many counts. The chain employs TRBV18 and TRBJ1-2; tentatively, D is TRBD1 (5 bases). The CDR3 extends over 14 amino acids. The germline CDR1 and CDR2 sequences are KGHSH and LQKENI. Trimming took off 6 bases at V and 4 bases at J, with 15 bases between the two ends. Here the CDR3 DNA reads TGTGCCAGCTCCCCCGGGAGGGGTACCTATGGCTACACCTTC. Amino acids: CASSPGRGTYGYTF.

The chain has TRBV2 and TRBJ1-1; possible D gene TRBD1, 5 bases. The CDR3 is 13 residues long. Trimming took off 2 bases at V and 4 bases at J, with 8 bases between the two ends. Germline V gene lookup returns CDR1 SNHLY and CDR2 FYNNEI. CDR3 coding DNA: TGTGCCAGCAGTGAATGGGGGAGCACTGAAGCTTTCTTT. Protein: CASSEWGSTEAFF.

A few counts support this clone. V gene TRBV7-2 combines with J gene TRBJ2-5; D is possibly TRBD1 (7 bases). This CDR3 is built from 14 residues. CDR1 and CDR2 from the germline V gene are SGHTA and FQGNSA. V was cut by 3 bases and J by 8 bases, with 16 bases left in between. The CDR3 nucleotides read TGTGCCAGCAGCTTTCAGGGGGGAGGAGAAACCCAGTACTTC. Protein: CASSFQGGGETQYF.

This clone has ten or more counts. This chain joins TRBV20-1 and TRBJ2-2; 8 positions agree with TRBD1. Germline values: CDR1 DFQATT, CDR2 SNEGSKA (reference sequence). There are 15 residues in the CDR3. The V gene end was trimmed by 2 bases and the J gene end by 0 bases; junction bases not matched to a gene: 2. DNA of the CDR3: TGCAGTGCTAGACGACAGGGGACGAACACCGGGGAGCTGTTTTTT. Its translation is CSARRQGTNTGELFF.

There are a few counts of this clone. The junction differs from germline at one of its ends, possibly a read error. V and J are TRBV6-5 and TRBJ1-5, with unresolved D. CDR3 length: 14 amino acids. Looked up from germline, CDR1 is MNHEY and CDR2 is SVGAGI. CDR3 nucleotides: TGTGCCAGCAGTCACTCCCAGGAGAGTCAGCCCCAGCATTTT. Translating it yields CASSHSQESQPQHF.

This clone turned up a few times. The chain recombines TRBV20-1 with TRBJ2-5; TRBD2 aligns across 7 bases. Germline V lookup: CDR1 DFQATT, CDR2 SNEGSKA (reference sequence). CDR3 length equals 13 residues. After removal of 0 bases from V and 4 bases from J, the junction contained 2 bases not matched to a gene. The CDR3 protein is CSARERGRETQYF. The CDR3 nucleotides are TGCAGTGCTAGAGAACGCGGGAGAGAGACCCAGTACTTC.

This clone was recorded at least ten times. The rearrangement links TRBV5-4 to TRBJ2-1; D not certain. The length of the CDR3 is 13 residues. Trimming took 4 bases from V and 10 from J, leaving 15 bases between them. In germline, CDR1 is SGHNT, CDR2 YYREEE (reference sequence). In nucleotides, the CDR3 is TGTGCCAGCAGCCCCCAACGGTCTAGAGAGCAGTTCTTC. This encodes CASSPQRSREQFF.

This clone was counted a few times. Other DNA sequences within the sample encode an identical CDR3. The V call is TRBV3-1, the J call TRBJ1-1, with D possibly being TRBD1 (5 bases). The CDR3 runs 16 residues. V was pared by 6 bases and J by 0 bases, with 17 bases between. Germline lookup yields CDR1 LGHDT and CDR2 YNNKEL (reference sequence). This CDR3 is CASSLRWDALNTEAFF. CDR3 coding DNA: TGTGCCAGCAGTTTGCGATGGGACGCTTTGAACACTGAAGCTTTCTTT.

This clone was found many times. The rearrangement joins TRBV20-1 to TRBJ2-2, with 14 bases that match TRBD2. Unmatched junction bases numbered 5, after V lost 0 bases and J lost 5 bases. The CDR3 extends over 17 amino acids. Germline assignment: CDR1 DFQATT and CDR2 SNEGSKA (reference sequence). The chain's CDR3 is CSARDSGTSGSTGELFF. CDR3 nucleotide sequence: TGCAGTGCTAGAGATTCGGGGACTAGCGGGAGTACCGGGGAGCTGTTTTTT.

At least ten counts were recorded for this clone. This may be a read error, as it is one base from a much larger clone. This sequence joins TRBV6-6 and TRBJ2-7; 7 nucleotides match TRBD1. Germline values: CDR1 MNHNY, CDR2 SVGAGI (reference sequence). This CDR3 is built from 14 residues. The CDR3: CVSSYSGTAYEQYF. CDR3 in DNA: TGTGTCAGCAGTTACTCGGGGACAGCCTACGAGCAGTACTTC.